A selection of T cell receptor beta chains follows, all from one sample in a study of T-cell memory formation after mild COVID-19. TCRdb re-called the 5' RACE reads with MiXCR, one entry per CDR3 protein. The repertoire includes fewer than 250,000 distinct CDR3 sequences, around 27% of them detected once, and roughly an eighth sits in the top ten. Material for sequencing was PBMCs or a T cell subset sorted from them (not recorded which). These receptors were collected from an adult woman who had mild COVID-19 (a few samples of this study predate the infection). Cell type and time point are not known. Each CDR3 is given with its conserved first and last residue. Fields, in order: V gene, D gene, J gene, clone size, CDR3 protein, CDR3 DNA. D genes are given only for firm matches. The size field is filled for only some rows; it gives once, few, many or a size class.

TRBV15	NA	TRBJ2-7	NA	CATSRAGLYEQYF	TGTGCCACCAGCAGGGCCGGGCTCTACGAGCAGTACTTC
TRBV7-6	NA	TRBJ1-1	NA	CASSFDVGRAEAFF	TGTGCCAGCAGCTTCGACGTGGGGAGGGCAGAAGCTTTCTTT
TRBV18	NA	TRBJ2-1	few	CASSAGTAHNEQFF	TGTGCCAGCTCGGCCGGGACTGCTCACAATGAGCAGTTCTTC
TRBV20-1	NA	TRBJ1-1	NA	CSAREDRQLNTEAFF	TGCAGTGCTAGAGAGGATAGGCAGTTGAACACTGAAGCTTTCTTT
TRBV29-1	TRBD1	TRBJ1-2	few	CSVGEGQVGYTF	TGCAGCGTGGGCGAGGGACAGGTCGGCTACACCTTC
TRBV25-1	NA	TRBJ2-6	few	CASSGPGLTSGANVLTF	TGTGCCAGCAGTGGACCGGGACTGACCTCTGGGGCCAACGTCCTGACTTTC
TRBV7-2	NA	TRBJ1-3	few	CASSPGGNAGNTIYF	TGTGCCAGCAGCCCTGGGGGAAATGCTGGAAACACCATATATTTT
TRBV2	NA	TRBJ1-3	NA	CASSYQNTIYF	TGTGCCAGCAGTTATCAAAACACCATATATTTT
TRBV3-1	NA	TRBJ2-5	few	CASSQFTTQETQYF	TGTGCCAGCAGCCAGTTTACTACCCAAGAGACCCAGTACTTC
TRBV15	NA	TRBJ1-1	NA	CATSCCVWTEAFF	TGTGCCACCAGCTGCTGCGTGTGGACTGAAGCTTTCTTT
TRBV10-3	NA	TRBJ1-1	NA	CALPDLLGFF	TGTGCCCTTCCTGACTTATTAGGATTCTTT
TRBV11-2	NA	TRBJ2-5	few	CASSLAGEALDGTQYF	TGTGCCAGCAGCTTAGCCGGCGAAGCCCTGGATGGGACCCAGTACTTC
TRBV15	NA	TRBJ1-4	NA	CATSRDFVEKLFF	TGTGCCACCAGCAGAGATTTCGTGGAAAAACTGTTTTTT
TRBV24-1	NA	TRBJ2-1	NA	CATSDGRSNEQFF	TGTGCCACCAGTGATGGGAGATCCAATGAGCAGTTCTTC
TRBV5-1	NA	TRBJ2-6	few	CASSLGVVAGGANVLTF	TGCGCCAGCAGCTTGGGGGTAGTCGCAGGCGGGGCCAACGTCCTGACTTTC
TRBV9	NA	TRBJ1-4	NA	CASTGGTGATNEKLFF	TGTGCCAGCACGGGGGGCACCGGTGCAACTAATGAAAAACTGTTTTTT
TRBV6-2/TRBV6-3	NA	TRBJ2-2	NA	CASSYRRAGELFF	TGTGCCAGCAGCTACCGACGGGCCGGGGAGCTGTTTTTT
TRBV3-1	TRBD1	TRBJ2-7	many	CASSQAGTGSEQYF	TGTGCCAGCAGCCAAGCCGGGACAGGGAGCGAGCAGTACTTC
TRBV9	TRBD1	TRBJ1-2	NA	CASSGGQGHGYTF	TGTGCCAGCAGCGGGGGACAGGGGCATGGCTACACCTTC
TRBV5-1	NA	TRBJ1-1	NA	CASSWGGPTGNTEAFF	TGCGCCAGCAGCTGGGGGGGCCCGACAGGGAACACTGAAGCTTTCTTT
TRBV2	NA	TRBJ1-5	NA	CASRLSGGNQPQHF	TGTGCCAGCCGTCTTTCCGGGGGCAATCAGCCCCAGCATTTT
TRBV14	TRBD1	TRBJ1-6	NA	CASSPDRPFSSYNSPLHF	TGTGCCAGCAGCCCGGACAGGCCTTTTAGCTCCTATAATTCACCCCTCCACTTT
TRBV13	TRBD1	TRBJ1-4	NA	CASSRDRSEKLFF	TGTGCCAGCAGCCGGGACAGGAGTGAAAAACTGTTTTTT
TRBV7-2	NA	TRBJ2-1	few	CASSLGGVLNEQFF	TGTGCCAGCAGCTTGGGGGGAGTCCTGAATGAGCAGTTCTTC
TRBV11-2	TRBD2	TRBJ2-1	few	CASSGFSTSGRAIEQFF	TGTGCCAGCAGCGGCTTTTCGACTAGCGGGAGGGCCATTGAGCAGTTCTTC
TRBV29-1	NA	TRBJ2-5	few	CSGRQAETQYF	TGCAGCGGGCGGCAGGCGGAGACCCAGTACTTC
TRBV5-1	NA	TRBJ1-6	NA	CASSLGPGYNSPLHF	TGCGCCAGCAGCTTGGGGCCAGGGTATAATTCACCCCTCCACTTT
TRBV6-2/TRBV6-3	NA	TRBJ1-1	NA	CASRNSLSTEAFF	TGTGCCAGCAGGAATTCCTTGAGCACTGAAGCTTTCTTT
TRBV5-5	TRBD2	TRBJ2-5	few	CASSLLKSTSGVETQYF	TGTGCCAGCAGCTTGCTCAAATCGACTAGCGGGGTAGAGACCCAGTACTTC
TRBV19	NA	TRBJ2-7	NA	CASRAPGRSYEQYF	TGTGCCAGTAGGGCTCCAGGGCGGTCGTATGAGCAGTACTTC
TRBV4-3	NA	TRBJ2-1	NA	CASSPGNGYNEQFF	TGCGCCAGCAGCCCGGGAAACGGGTACAATGAGCAGTTCTTC
TRBV3-1	NA	TRBJ2-1	many	CASSRYNEQFF	TGTGCCAGCAGCCGATACAATGAGCAGTTCTTC
TRBV9	NA	TRBJ2-2	few	CASGHYGGELFF	TGTGCCAGCGGCCATTACGGCGGGGAGCTGTTTTTT
TRBV29-1	NA	TRBJ1-1	NA	CSSTGQANTEAFF	TGCAGCTCGACGGGACAAGCGAACACTGAAGCTTTCTTT
TRBV12-3/TRBV12-4	TRBD1	TRBJ2-7	NA	CASSPGQGGPYEQYF	TGTGCCAGCAGCCCGGGACAGGGGGGCCCCTACGAGCAGTACTTC
TRBV30	NA	TRBJ1-2	NA	CAWSDSLPNYGYTF	TGTGCCTGGAGTGACAGTCTCCCTAACTATGGCTACACCTTC
TRBV7-9	TRBD2	TRBJ2-1	NA	CASTPTSGSYNEQFF	TGTGCCAGCACCCCGACTAGCGGGTCCTACAATGAGCAGTTCTTC
TRBV15	NA	TRBJ2-1	NA	CATSRVERSYNEQFF	TGTGCCACCAGCAGAGTTGAGCGGTCCTACAATGAGCAGTTCTTC
TRBV7-3	TRBD2	TRBJ2-3	NA	CASSLSPAGGPVDTQYF	TGTGCCAGCAGCTTATCACCAGCGGGAGGGCCGGTAGATACGCAGTATTTT
TRBV6-6	NA	TRBJ2-5	few	CASSYEGETQYF	TGTGCCAGCAGCTACGAGGGGGAGACCCAGTACTTC
TRBV12-3/TRBV12-4	NA	TRBJ2-5	NA	CASSPARAQETQYF	TGTGCCAGCAGTCCCGCTCGAGCCCAAGAGACCCAGTACTTC
TRBV4-1	TRBD2	TRBJ2-1	few	CASSRQGLAGTRYRYNEQFF	TGCGCCAGCAGCCGACAGGGACTAGCGGGGACCCGTTACCGTTACAATGAGCAGTTCTTC
TRBV6-5	NA	TRBJ2-2	NA	CASSSGPGANTGELFF	TGTGCCAGCAGTTCAGGGCCAGGCGCGAACACCGGGGAGCTGTTTTTT
TRBV24-1	NA	TRBJ1-1	few	CATSDSTAEAFF	TGTGCCACCAGTGATTCGACAGCTGAAGCTTTCTTT
TRBV14	NA	TRBJ2-1	NA	CASSQDRAGPGYNEQFF	TGTGCCAGCAGCCAAGATCGGGCAGGTCCAGGTTACAATGAGCAGTTCTTC
TRBV18	NA	TRBJ2-7	many	CASSLNLGEEQYF	TGTGCCAGCTCCCTTAATCTCGGCGAGGAGCAGTACTTC
TRBV7-3	NA	TRBJ1-5	NA	CASSLSSRGNQPQHF	TGTGCCAGCAGCTTGAGTAGCAGGGGCAATCAGCCCCAGCATTTT
TRBV6-6	NA	TRBJ1-1	NA	CASRFGTPEGDTEAFF	TGTGCCAGCAGGTTTGGGACACCTGAGGGGGACACTGAAGCTTTCTTT
TRBV5-1	TRBD2	TRBJ2-5	many	CASSRGLAGEKRRETQYF	TGCGCCAGCAGCCGTGGACTAGCGGGGGAGAAAAGGCGGGAGACCCAGTACTTC
TRBV18	NA	TRBJ1-5	NA	CASSPDSGYQPQHF	TGTGCCAGCTCACCAGATTCGGGATATCAGCCCCAGCATTTT
TRBV6-6	NA	TRBJ1-5	few	CASEGSNQPQHF	TGTGCCAGCGAAGGGAGCAATCAGCCCCAGCATTTT
TRBV6-4	NA	TRBJ2-1	few	CASSDQGGVYNEQFF	TGTGCCAGCAGTGACCAGGGGGGGGTCTACAATGAGCAGTTCTTC
TRBV24-1	NA	TRBJ2-7	NA	CAPPRGPTGGEQYF	TGTGCCCCCCCTCGGGGCCCCACTGGAGGGGAGCAGTACTTC